Shown below are 21 T cell receptor beta chains from a single sample sequenced in a study of cytomegalovirus exposure and HLA in healthy donors. The PCR ran on 60 Vbeta and 13 Jbeta primers. Measured with immunoSEQ multiplex PCR; TCRdb has only the in-frame clones, and not every one. The profile shows 73,000 or so clones, 65% to 75% of them singletons. Input material: PBMCs. The source of these receptors is a middle-aged woman in good health and CMV-seropositive.

The rearrangement joins TRBV4-1 to TRBJ1-1; 9 bases line up with TRBD1. CDR1 MGHRA and CDR2 YSYEKL come from the germline V gene. Unmatched junction bases numbered 9, after V lost 1 base and J lost 3 bases. The CDR3 loop spans 17 amino acids. The CDR3 protein is CASSQAGTGSVDTEAFF. CDR3 DNA: TGCGCCAGCAGCCAAGCTGGGACAGGGAGTGTTGACACTGAAGCTTTCTTT.

The rearrangement links TRBV6-6 to TRBJ2-5; a weak D match, TRBD1 (6 bases). Germline CDR1 MNHNY, CDR2 SVGAGI (reference sequence). The CDR3 covers 15 residues. Trimming removed 7 bases at V and 4 bases at J, with 19 bases between. CDR3 DNA sequence: TGTGCCAGCACCAAACAGGGTTTGGGGTTAGAGACCCAGTACTTC. Protein sequence: CASTKQGLGLETQYF.

The chain combines TRBV5-4 with TRBJ1-4; 7 nucleotides line up with TRBD1. Trimming removed 0 bases from V and 4 bases from J; junction bases left unmatched: 0. Germline V gives CDR1 SGHNT, CDR2 YYREEE (reference sequence). The CDR3 sequence is 14 residues long. This CDR3 reads CASSLDRGNEKLFF. CDR3 DNA sequence: TGTGCCAGCAGCTTGGACAGGGGTAATGAAAAACTGTTTTTT.

The gene calls are TRBV10-1 and TRBJ1-1, with 7 positions matching TRBD1. Germline CDR1 WNHNN, CDR2 SYGVQD (reference sequence). The CDR3 is 14 amino acids. Unmatched junction bases numbered 0, after V lost 2 bases and J lost 0 bases. The CDR3 region has the DNA TGCGCCAGCAGTGAGGACAGGGTGAACACTGAAGCTTTCTTT. The encoded protein is CASSEDRVNTEAFF.

This clone was seen only a few times. J is TRBJ1-1 and V is TRBV4-1; D uncertain. CDR1 MGHRA and CDR2 YSYEKL come from the germline V gene. The CDR3 spans 13 residues. V was pared by 8 bases and J by 1 base, with 11 bases between. This CDR3 reads CASALRRNTEAFF. The CDR3 DNA sequence: TGCGCCAGCGCTCTTAGAAGGAACACTGAAGCTTTCTTT.

This chain joins TRBV28 and TRBJ1-5; TRBD1 matches at 7 bases. There are 14 residues in the CDR3. Trimming cost V 6 bases and J 1 base; bases outside gene matches: 3. CDR1 and CDR2 (germline): MDHEN, SYDVKM. The CDR3 reads CASRRQGSNQPQHF. The CDR3 coding sequence is TGTGCCAGCAGGCGACAGGGAAGCAATCAGCCCCAGCATTTT.

This clone came up a few times. This chain links TRBV7-9 with TRBJ2-1, with TRBD2 as a possible D gene (6 bases). Germline V gene data show CDR1 as SEHNR and CDR2 as FQNEAQ (reference sequence). V lost 4 bases and J 7 bases, leaving 8 bases between the germline ends. The CDR3 spans 12 residues. CDR3 in DNA: TGTGCCAGCAGCTGGAGCGGGAATGAGCAGTTCTTC. It yields the protein CASSWSGNEQFF.

This sequence joins TRBV6-5 and TRBJ2-2; tentatively, D is TRBD1 (5 bases). V lost 8 bases to trimming and J lost 1 base, with 8 bases between them. CDR3 length: 13 residues. The germline V gene has CDR1 MNHEY and CDR2 SVGAGI. The CDR3 reads CASLQGNTGELFF. In DNA form, the CDR3 reads TGTGCCAGCCTGCAGGGGAACACCGGGGAGCTGTTTTTT.

The chain links TRBV19 to TRBJ2-7; D is perhaps TRBD1 (6 bases). The CDR3 runs to 13 residues. The germline V gene encodes CDR1 LNHDA and CDR2 SQIVND (reference sequence). The V end was cut by 8 bases, the J end by 5 bases, with 16 bases between. The CDR3 loop is CASGSAGVNEQYF. CDR3 sequence (DNA): TGTGCCAGTGGTTCCGCAGGGGTCAACGAGCAGTACTTC.

The chain is built from TRBV9 and TRBJ2-1; 7 nucleotides line up with TRBD2. The germline CDR1 and CDR2 sequences are SGDLS and YYNGEE. The CDR3 is made up of 14 amino acids. V dropped 3 bases and J dropped 4; count of bases not matched to a gene: 4. DNA for the CDR3: TGTGCCAGCAGCGAAGTAGCGGGTTACAATGAGCAGTTCTTC. This sequence encodes CASSEVAGYNEQFF.

The chain couples TRBV19 to TRBJ1-1, with 8 bases matching TRBD1. The V gene's germline CDR1 is LNHDA and CDR2 SQIVND (reference sequence). J was trimmed by 3 bases and V by 4 bases; bases with no gene match: 7. The CDR3 covers 15 residues. The CDR3 DNA reads as TGTGCCAGTAGTACGTTCGAGGACAGGGACACTGAAGCTTTCTTT. It codes for CASSTFEDRDTEAFF.

The chain is built from TRBV5-1 and TRBJ2-7, with 10 positions matching TRBD1. J was trimmed by 3 bases and V by 3 bases; bases with no gene match: 3. The length of the CDR3 is 14 residues. Per the germline V gene, CDR1 is SGHRS and CDR2 is YFSETQ. The CDR3 spells CASSWDRGDYEQYF. The CDR3 DNA follows: TGCGCCAGCAGCTGGGACAGGGGTGACTACGAGCAGTACTTC.

This chain links TRBV6-5 with TRBJ1-5; 10 bases are a match to TRBD1. CDR3 length equals 14 residues. V was pared by 6 bases and J by 4 bases, with 3 bases of the junction left unmatched. Per germline, CDR1 MNHEY and CDR2 SVGAGI. CDR3 residues: CASRKGQGNQPQHF. CDR3 in DNA: TGTGCCAGCAGAAAGGGACAGGGGAATCAGCCCCAGCATTTT.

The chain links TRBV4-1 to TRBJ1-4; D is unresolved. V lost 5 bases and J lost 3, with 7 bases in between. CDR3 size: 13 residues. CDR1 and CDR2 (germline): MGHRA, YSYEKL. CDR3 in amino acids: CASSEQSNEKLFF. In DNA form, the CDR3 reads TGCGCCAGCAGCGAACAATCTAATGAAAAACTGTTTTTT.

This clone was observed a single time. The V gene is TRBV5-4, the J gene TRBJ2-2, with TRBD2 as a possible D gene (5 bases). The CDR3 consists of 15 residues. V lost 3 bases, J lost 0 bases, and 9 bases lay in between. Germline CDR1 is SGHNT and CDR2 is YYREEE (reference sequence). CDR3 DNA: TGTGCCAGCAGCTCGGGGAAGGCGAACACCGGGGAGCTGTTTTTT. It codes for CASSSGKANTGELFF.

The chain couples TRBV2 to TRBJ1-6, with a possible D match to TRBD1 (5 bases). The V and J ends lost 5 bases and 10 bases respectively, with 12 bases between them. Germline lookup yields CDR1 SNHLY and CDR2 FYNNEI. The CDR3 is made up of 13 amino acids. The CDR3 DNA reads TGTGCCAGCAGTTCAGGGTTTTTCTCACCCCTCCACTTT. It is translated as CASSSGFFSPLHF.

This chain connects TRBV19 to TRBJ1-5; TRBD1 matches 10 bases. Per germline, CDR1 LNHDA and CDR2 SQIVND (reference sequence). This CDR3 has 17 amino acids. J lost 6 bases, V lost 5 bases, and 13 bases had no gene match. CDR3 nucleotides: TGTGCCAGTAGTGCGGACAGGGGGTCCGAATTATTTCAGCCCCAGCATTTT. It yields the protein CASSADRGSELFQPQHF.

The chain carries TRBV30 and TRBJ1-2, with TRBD1 identical over 7 bases. This CDR3 is built from 14 residues. The J segment lost 5 bases and the V segment lost 3 bases, leaving 9 bases of the junction unmatched. Germline assignment: CDR1 GTSNPN and CDR2 SVGIG (reference sequence). Here the CDR3 reads CAWRKDRSGYGYTF. CDR3 nucleotides: TGTGCCTGGAGGAAGGACAGGTCTGGGTATGGCTACACCTTC.

This clone has more than one count but fewer than ten. The junction departs from the called germline gene at one end, perhaps through a read error. As DNA, the CDR3 is TGCAGCGTTCCACGGGGGACAGCACTCCAAAAGACCCAGTACTTC. Translating it yields CSVPRGTALQKTQYF. J is TRBJ2-5 and V is TRBV29-1, with D maybe TRBD1 (7 bases). This CDR3 has 15 amino acids. Germline assignment: CDR1 SQVTM and CDR2 ANQGSEA.

J is TRBJ1-3 and V is TRBV5-6; TRBD1 is a possible D gene (6 bases). Germline V gene lookup returns CDR1 SGHDT and CDR2 YYEEEE. V lost 2 bases and J lost 4, with 19 bases in between. CDR3 size: 17 residues. CDR3: CASSFQGIGGPGNTIYF. The CDR3 nucleotides are TGTGCCAGCAGCTTTCAGGGGATAGGGGGACCCGGAAACACCATATATTTT.

The CDR3 is CATSRDIEAGGEQYF. DNA of the CDR3: TGTGCCACCAGCAGAGATATCGAAGCAGGAGGGGAGCAGTACTTC. This chain joins TRBV15 and TRBJ2-7; a possible D gene is TRBD2 (6 bases). The CDR3 consists of 15 residues. Germline assignment: CDR1 LNHNV and CDR2 YYDKDF (reference sequence). Trimming left V 0 bases short and J 7 bases short, with 16 bases between.